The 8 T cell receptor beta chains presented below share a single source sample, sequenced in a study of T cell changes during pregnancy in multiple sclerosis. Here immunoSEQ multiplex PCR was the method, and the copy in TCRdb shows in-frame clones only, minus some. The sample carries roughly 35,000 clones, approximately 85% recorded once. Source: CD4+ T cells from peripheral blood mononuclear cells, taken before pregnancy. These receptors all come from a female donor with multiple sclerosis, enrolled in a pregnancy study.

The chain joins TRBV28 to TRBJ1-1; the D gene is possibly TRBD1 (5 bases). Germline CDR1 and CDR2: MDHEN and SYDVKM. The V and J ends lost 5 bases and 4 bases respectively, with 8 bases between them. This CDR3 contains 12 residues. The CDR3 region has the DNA TGTGCCAGCAGTACAGGCGGCACTGAAGCTTTCTTT. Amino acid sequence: CASSTGGTEAFF.

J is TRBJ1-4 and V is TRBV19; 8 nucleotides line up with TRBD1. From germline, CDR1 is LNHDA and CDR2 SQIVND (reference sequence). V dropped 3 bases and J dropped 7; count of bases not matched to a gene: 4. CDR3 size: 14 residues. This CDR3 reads CASSMTGDGEKLFF. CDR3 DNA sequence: TGTGCCAGTAGTATGACAGGGGATGGTGAAAAACTGTTTTTT.

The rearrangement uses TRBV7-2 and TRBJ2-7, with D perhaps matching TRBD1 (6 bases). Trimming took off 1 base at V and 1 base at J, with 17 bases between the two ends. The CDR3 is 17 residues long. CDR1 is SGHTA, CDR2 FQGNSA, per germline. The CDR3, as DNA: TGTGCCAGCAGCTTAGTTATGGGGGCGCAAGGGTCCTACGAGCAGTACTTC. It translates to CASSLVMGAQGSYEQYF.

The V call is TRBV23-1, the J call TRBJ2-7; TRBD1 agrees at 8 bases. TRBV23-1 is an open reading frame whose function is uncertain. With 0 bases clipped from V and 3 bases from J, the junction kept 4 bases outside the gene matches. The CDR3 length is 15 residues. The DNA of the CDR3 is TGCGCCAGCAGTCAATCGTCAGGGGGCGTCTACGAGCAGTACTTC. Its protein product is CASSQSSGGVYEQYF.

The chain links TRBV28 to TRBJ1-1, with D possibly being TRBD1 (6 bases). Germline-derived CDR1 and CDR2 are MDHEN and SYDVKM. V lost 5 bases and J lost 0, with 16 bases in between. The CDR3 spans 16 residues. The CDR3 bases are TGTGCCAGCAGTCCTCATTCAGGGGTCATGAACACTGAAGCTTTCTTT. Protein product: CASSPHSGVMNTEAFF.

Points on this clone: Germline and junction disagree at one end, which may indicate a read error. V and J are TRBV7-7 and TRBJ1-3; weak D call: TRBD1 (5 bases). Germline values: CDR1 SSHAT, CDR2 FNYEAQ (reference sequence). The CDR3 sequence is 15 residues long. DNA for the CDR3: TGTGCTAGCAGCTCCCTAGGGGCCTACGGAAACACCATATATTTT. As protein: CASSSLGAYGNTIYF.

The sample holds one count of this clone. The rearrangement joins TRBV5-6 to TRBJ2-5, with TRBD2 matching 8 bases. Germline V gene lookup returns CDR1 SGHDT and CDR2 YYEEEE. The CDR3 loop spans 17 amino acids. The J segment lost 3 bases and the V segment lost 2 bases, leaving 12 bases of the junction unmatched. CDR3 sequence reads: CASSFFSGSHTEETQYF. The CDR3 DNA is TGTGCCAGCAGCTTTTTCAGCGGGAGCCATACTGAAGAGACCCAGTACTTC.

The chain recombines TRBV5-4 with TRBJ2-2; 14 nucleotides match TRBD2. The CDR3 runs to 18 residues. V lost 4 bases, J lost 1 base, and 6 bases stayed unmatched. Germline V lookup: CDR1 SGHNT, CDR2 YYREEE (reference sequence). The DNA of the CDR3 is TGTGCCAGCAGCCGAGGACTAGCGGGAGGAGAGAACACCGGGGAGCTGTTTTTT. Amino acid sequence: CASSRGLAGGENTGELFF.